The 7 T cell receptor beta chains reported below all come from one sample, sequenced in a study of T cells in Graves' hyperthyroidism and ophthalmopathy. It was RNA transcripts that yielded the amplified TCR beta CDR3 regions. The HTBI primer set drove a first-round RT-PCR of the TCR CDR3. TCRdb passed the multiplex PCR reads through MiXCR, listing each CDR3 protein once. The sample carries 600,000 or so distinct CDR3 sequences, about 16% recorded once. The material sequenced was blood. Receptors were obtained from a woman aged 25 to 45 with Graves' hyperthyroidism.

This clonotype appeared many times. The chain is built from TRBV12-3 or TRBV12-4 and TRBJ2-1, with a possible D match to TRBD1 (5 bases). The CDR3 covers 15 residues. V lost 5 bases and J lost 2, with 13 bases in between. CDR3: CASSTRPQAYNEQFF. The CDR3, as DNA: TGTGCCAGCAGTACCAGACCACAGGCCTACAATGAGCAGTTCTTC.

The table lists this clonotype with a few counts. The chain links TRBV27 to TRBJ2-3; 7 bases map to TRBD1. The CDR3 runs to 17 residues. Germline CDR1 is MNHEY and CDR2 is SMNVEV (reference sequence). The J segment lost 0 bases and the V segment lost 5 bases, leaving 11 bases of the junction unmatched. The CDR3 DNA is TGTGCCAGCAGTCGGACAGGAGAGAATCCTAGCACAGATACGCAGTATTTT. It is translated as CASSRTGENPSTDTQYF.

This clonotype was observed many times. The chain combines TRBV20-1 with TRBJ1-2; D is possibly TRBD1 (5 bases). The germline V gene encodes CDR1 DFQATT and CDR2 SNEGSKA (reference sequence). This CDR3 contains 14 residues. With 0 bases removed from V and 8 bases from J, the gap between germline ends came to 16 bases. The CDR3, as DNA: TGCAGTGCTAGAGATGGGACGGCAGAGGGAGGCTACACCTTC. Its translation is CSARDGTAEGGYTF.

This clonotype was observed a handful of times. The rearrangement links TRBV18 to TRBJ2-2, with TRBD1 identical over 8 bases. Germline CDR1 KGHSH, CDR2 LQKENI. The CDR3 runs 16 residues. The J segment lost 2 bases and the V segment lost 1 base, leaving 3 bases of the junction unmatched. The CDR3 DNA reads TGTGCCAGCTCACCACTACAGGGGGGAAACACCGGGGAGCTGTTTTTT. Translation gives CASSPLQGGNTGELFF.

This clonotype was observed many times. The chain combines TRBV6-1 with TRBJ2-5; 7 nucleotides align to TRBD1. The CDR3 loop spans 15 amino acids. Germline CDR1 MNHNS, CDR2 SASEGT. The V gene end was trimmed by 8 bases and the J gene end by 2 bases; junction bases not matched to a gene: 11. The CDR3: CASWSGTARQETQYF. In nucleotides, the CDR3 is TGTGCCAGCTGGTCCGGGACAGCCCGACAAGAGACCCAGTACTTC.

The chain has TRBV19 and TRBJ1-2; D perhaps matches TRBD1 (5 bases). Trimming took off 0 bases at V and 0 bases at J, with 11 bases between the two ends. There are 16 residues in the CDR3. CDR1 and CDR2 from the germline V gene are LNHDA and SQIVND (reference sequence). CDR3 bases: TGTGCCAGTAGTATAGATCCAGGGACGGCTAACTATGGCTACACCTTC. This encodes CASSIDPGTANYGYTF.

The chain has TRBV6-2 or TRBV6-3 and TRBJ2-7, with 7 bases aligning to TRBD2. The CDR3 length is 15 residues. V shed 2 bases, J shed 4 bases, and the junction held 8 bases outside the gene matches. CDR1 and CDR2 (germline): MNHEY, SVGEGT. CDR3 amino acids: CASSYGRASLYEQYF. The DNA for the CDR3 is TGTGCCAGCAGTTACGGGAGGGCCTCCTTATACGAGCAGTACTTC.